Below are 14 T cell receptor beta chains sequenced from a single sample in a study of cytomegalovirus exposure and HLA in healthy donors. Assay: immunoSEQ multiplex PCR; the TCRdb copy retains only in-frame clones and omits some. The data contain 150,000 to 200,000 clones, 86% of them singletons. Sequenced sample: PBMCs. The receptors derive from a man aged 18 to 30 in good health and CMV-seropositive.

The genes are TRBV4-1 and TRBJ1-1, with TRBD1 identical over 7 bases. Germline values: CDR1 MGHRA, CDR2 YSYEKL. Trimming cost V 1 base and J 4 bases; bases outside gene matches: 0. The CDR3 is 13 amino acids. The CDR3 sequence is CASSQGQGTEAFF. CDR3 nucleotides: TGCGCCAGCAGCCAAGGACAGGGCACTGAAGCTTTCTTT.

The gene calls are TRBV9 and TRBJ2-3; 9 bases are shared with TRBD2. Unmatched junction bases numbered 5, after V lost 4 bases and J lost 2 bases. Germline assignment: CDR1 SGDLS and CDR2 YYNGEE. CDR3 length: 15 residues. CDR3 region: CASSPVAGATDTQYF. In DNA form, the CDR3 reads TGTGCCAGCAGCCCCGTAGCGGGAGCCACAGATACGCAGTATTTT.

The CDR3 sequence is CASSQDYRDRVTEAFF. The CDR3, as DNA: TGTGCCAGCAGCCAAGATTACCGGGACAGAGTCACTGAAGCTTTCTTT. This rearrangement joins TRBV4-2 to TRBJ1-1, with 7 nucleotides matching TRBD1. With 0 bases clipped from V and 4 bases from J, the junction kept 8 bases outside the gene matches. The germline gives CDR1 LGHNA, CDR2 YNFKEQ. CDR3 size: 16 residues.

A remark on this clone: The junction departs from germline at one end; a sequencing error may be responsible. The genes are TRBV11-2 and TRBJ2-2, with D possibly being TRBD2 (5 bases). Germline V gives CDR1 SGHAT, CDR2 FQNNGV. CDR3 length equals 18 residues. CDR3 loop: CASSLLIRALENPGELFF. The CDR3, as DNA: TGTGCCAGCAGCTTGTTGATCCGAGCACTAGAGAACCCCGGGGAGCTGTTTTTT. The full variable domain, rest sourced from reference TRBV11-2 and TRBJ2-2, is EAGVAQSPRYKIIEKRQSVAFWCNPISGHATLYWYQQILGQGPKLLIQFQNNGVVDDSQLPKDRFSAERLKGVDSTLKIQPAKLEDSAVYLCASSLLIRALENPGELFFGEGSRLTVL.

This chain joins TRBV27 and TRBJ1-1, with 9 bases identical to TRBD1. The CDR3 is made up of 16 amino acids. The germline gives CDR1 MNHEY, CDR2 SMNVEV (reference sequence). V dropped 8 bases and J dropped 0; count of bases not matched to a gene: 10. The chain's CDR3 is CASGRLGTGMNTEAFF. DNA for the CDR3: TGTGCCAGCGGCAGGCTAGGGACAGGGATGAACACTGAAGCTTTCTTT.

CDR3 DNA: TGCGCCAGCAGACTAGCATCGGGGGAGCTGTTTTTT. It encodes CASRLASGELFF. This chain links TRBV4-3 with TRBJ2-2; D possibly corresponds to TRBD2 (6 bases). The CDR3 loop spans 12 amino acids. Per germline, CDR1 LGHNA and CDR2 YSLEER. Trimming removed 6 bases at V and 8 bases at J, with 10 bases between.

The chain links TRBV5-6 to TRBJ1-1, with D possibly being TRBD1 (6 bases). V was pared by 4 bases and J by 3 bases, with 13 bases between. CDR3 length: 14 amino acids. The germline V gene has CDR1 SGHDT and CDR2 YYEEEE. The CDR3 DNA follows: TGTGCCAGCAGCAACCCCAGGGGCTACACTGAAGCTTTCTTT. This gives the protein CASSNPRGYTEAFF.

V gene TRBV4-3 combines with J gene TRBJ2-1, with 14 positions matching TRBD2. The germline V gene has CDR1 LGHNA and CDR2 YSLEER. CDR3 size: 17 residues. Trimming at V came to 4 bases and at J to 4 bases, leaving 6 bases not matched to a gene. DNA for the CDR3: TGCGCCAGCAGCCCGATGACTAGCGGGGGGGCTTACAATGAGCAGTTCTTC. This encodes CASSPMTSGGAYNEQFF.

The chain couples TRBV15 to TRBJ1-4, with 9 bases identical to TRBD1. Unmatched junction bases numbered 7, after V lost 0 bases and J lost 8 bases. Per germline, CDR1 LNHNV and CDR2 YYDKDF (reference sequence). The CDR3 spans 16 residues. CDR3 nucleotides: TGTGCCACCAGCAGAGAAAGTGGGACAGGGCGGGAAAAACTGTTTTTT. Its protein is CATSRESGTGREKLFF.

The J gene is TRBJ2-3, the V gene TRBV9; 8 bases fit TRBD1. The CDR3 is 15 residues long. The germline V gene has CDR1 SGDLS and CDR2 YYNGEE. The ends lost 10 bases at V and 4 bases at J; junction bases unmatched: 14. The CDR3 DNA reads TGTGCCTCCAAGGTTGGACAGGGAGGTCCAGATACGCAGTATTTT. It encodes CASKVGQGGPDTQYF.

The chain uses TRBV5-3 and TRBJ2-6, with 7 bases aligning to TRBD1. TRBV5-3 belongs to the ORF category, with a function that is uncertain. This CDR3 contains 21 residues. The V segment lost 5 bases and the J segment 4 bases; nucleotides outside the gene matches: 24. The CDR3 DNA is TGTGCCAGAAGATCTCCGTCGGTCGTTAGGGGGCGCCTCTCCGGGGCCAACGTCCTGACTTTC. Protein sequence: CARRSPSVVRGRLSGANVLTF.

The chain carries TRBV7-2 and TRBJ2-1; 13 bases fit TRBD2. CDR3 length: 15 amino acids. Germline-derived CDR1 and CDR2 are SGHTA and FQGNSA. J lost 5 bases, V lost 5 bases, and 3 bases had no gene match. This chain's CDR3 is CASSPTSGRDNEQFF. The CDR3 nucleotides read TGTGCCAGCAGCCCAACTAGCGGGAGGGACAATGAGCAGTTCTTC.

The chain combines TRBV2 with TRBJ1-5, with 7 bases that match TRBD1. CDR3 length: 14 residues. The V gene's germline CDR1 is SNHLY and CDR2 FYNNEI. With 8 bases clipped from V and 3 bases from J, the junction kept 7 bases outside the gene matches. Here the CDR3 DNA reads TGTGCCAGCGCGGACAGGAGTTACAATCAGCCCCAGCATTTT. The encoded protein is CASADRSYNQPQHF.

This clone came up once. The V gene is TRBV9, the J gene TRBJ2-1, with 11 bases fitting TRBD2. Trimming removed 1 base from V and 10 bases from J; junction bases left unmatched: 7. The CDR3 sequence is 15 residues long. Germline V CDR1 and CDR2: SGDLS, YYNGEE. The CDR3 DNA reads TGTGCCAGCAGCGTAAGGGCCCTAGCGGGAGGCGAGCAGTTCTTC. It translates to CASSVRALAGGEQFF.